Below, 15 T cell receptor beta chains from the same sample are listed, as sequenced in a study of blood T cell repertoires in COVID-19. Sequencing used immunoSEQ multiplex PCR; TCRdb keeps in-frame clones, though not all of them. The sample has around 210,000 clones, about 78% seen once. Specimen: peripheral blood. These receptors all stem from a woman in her sixties or seventies with acute or convalescent COVID-19.

This chain links TRBV28 with TRBJ1-5; D gene uncertain. The CDR3 has 11 amino acids. CDR1 is MDHEN and CDR2 is SYDVKM in the germline V gene. Trimming shortened V by 4 bases and J by 7 bases, and 5 bases separated the two germline ends. CDR3 residues: CASSSTQPQHF. In DNA form, the CDR3 reads TGTGCCAGCAGTTCTACCCAGCCCCAGCATTTT.

The chain recombines TRBV28 with TRBJ1-6; a possible D gene is TRBD1 (5 bases). Germline assignment: CDR1 MDHEN and CDR2 SYDVKM. V dropped 3 bases and J dropped 7 bases, with 7 bases sitting between them. The CDR3 is 13 residues long. This CDR3 reads CASSFDSNSPLHF. CDR3 nucleotide sequence: TGTGCCAGCAGTTTTGACAGCAATTCACCCCTCCACTTT. Complete variable domain (other parts from reference TRBV28 and TRBJ1-6): DVKVTQSSRYLVKRTGEKVFLECVQDMDHENMFWYRQDPGLGLRLIYFSYDVKMKEKGDIPEGYSVSREKKERFSLILESASTNQTSMYLCASSFDSNSPLHFGNGTRLTVT.

This clone was detected once. This specimen includes other DNA sequences encoding the same CDR3. The rearrangement links TRBV3-1 (or the pseudogene TRBV3-2) to TRBJ1-3; 7 bases are a match to TRBD1. CDR3 length: 14 amino acids. Trimming at V came to 4 bases and at J to 2 bases, leaving 2 bases not matched to a gene. Germline V lookup: CDR1 LGHDT, CDR2 YNNKEL (reference sequence). The CDR3 region has the DNA TGTGCCAGCAGCCGAACAGGGGCTGGAAACACCATATATTTT. Translating gives CASSRTGAGNTIYF.

The genes are TRBV7-2 and TRBJ2-3; 14 nucleotides align to TRBD2. Germline values: CDR1 SGHTA, CDR2 FQGNSA. Trimming cost V 6 bases and J 6 bases; bases outside gene matches: 5. This CDR3 has 15 residues. This CDR3 is CASSSGLAGVDTQYF. CDR3 DNA: TGTGCCAGCAGTTCGGGACTAGCGGGAGTGGATACGCAGTATTTT.

This chain links TRBV6-5 with TRBJ1-6; D not certain. Germline V CDR1 and CDR2: MNHEY, SVGAGI. CDR3 size: 15 residues. V shed 6 bases and J shed 0 bases, with 9 bases lying between them. The chain's CDR3 is CASRATSSYNSPLHF. The DNA of the CDR3 is TGTGCCAGCAGGGCCACCAGCTCCTATAATTCACCCCTCCACTTT.

The rearrangement joins TRBV7-8 to TRBJ2-1; 11 positions agree with TRBD1. The CDR3 consists of 15 residues. V was pared by 1 base and J by 5 bases, with 1 base of the junction left unmatched. Germline V lookup: CDR1 SGHVS, CDR2 FQNEAQ. The CDR3: CASSLGTGGNNEQFF. The DNA for the CDR3 is TGTGCCAGCAGCTTAGGGACAGGGGGCAACAATGAGCAGTTCTTC.

The chain is built from TRBV19 and TRBJ1-5; D call uncertain. Trimming removed 7 bases from V and 5 bases from J, with 12 bases in between. The V gene's germline CDR1 is LNHDA and CDR2 SQIVND (reference sequence). CDR3 size: 13 residues. This chain's CDR3 is CASKARGDQPQHF. The CDR3 DNA sequence: TGTGCCAGTAAGGCTCGGGGTGATCAGCCCCAGCATTTT.

This clone was observed once. This chain links TRBV11-2 with TRBJ1-2; TRBD1 might be the D (6 bases). Germline CDR1 reads SGHAT; CDR2 reads FQNNGV. The CDR3 loop spans 16 amino acids. Trimming left V 5 bases short and J 6 bases short, with 22 bases between. The CDR3 sequence: CASSPTGTTGGHGYTF. The CDR3 bases are TGTGCCAGCAGCCCGACGGGGACAACCGGCGGGCATGGCTACACCTTC.

The genes are TRBV27 and TRBJ1-1; TRBD1 agrees at 8 bases. Germline loops: CDR1 MNHEY, CDR2 SMNVEV (reference sequence). The CDR3 has 14 amino acids. Trimming took 8 bases from V and 1 from J; bases not matched to a gene: 6. CDR3 protein: CASGKQGENTEAFF. CDR3 nucleotides: TGTGCCAGCGGGAAACAGGGGGAGAACACTGAAGCTTTCTTT.

The J gene is TRBJ2-2, the V gene TRBV5-6; no definite D call. Germline CDR1 reads SGHDT; CDR2 reads YYEEEE. Trimming took off 0 bases at V and 7 bases at J, with 10 bases between the two ends. The CDR3 is 14 amino acids. The DNA for the CDR3 is TGTGCCAGCAGCTTGGGGCGTTCGGGCGGGGAGCTGTTTTTT. Its translation is CASSLGRSGGELFF. Full variable domain (remainder filled in from reference TRBV5-6 and TRBJ2-2): DAGVTQSPTHLIKTRGQQVTLRCSPKSGHDTVSWYQQALGQGPQFIFQYYEEEERQRGNFPDRFSGHQFPNYSSELNVNALLLGDSALYLCASSLGRSGGELFFGEGSRLTVL.

In DNA, the CDR3 is TGTGCCACCAGTGAATCCGGGACAGACTATGGCTACACCTTC. It translates to CATSESGTDYGYTF. The gene calls are TRBV24-1 and TRBJ1-2, with 7 bases matching TRBD1. Germline CDR1 reads KGHDR; CDR2 reads SFDVKD. This CDR3 comprises 14 residues. V was pared by 4 bases and J by 3 bases, with 4 bases of the junction left unmatched.

The chain combines TRBV5-6 with TRBJ1-6; 9 nucleotides agree with TRBD1. Per germline, CDR1 SGHDT and CDR2 YYEEEE. This CDR3 comprises 18 residues. V was clipped by 7 bases and J by 7 bases; unmatched bases: 18. This CDR3 is CASDWTGDASEGNSPLHF. The DNA of the CDR3 is TGTGCCAGCGACTGGACAGGGGACGCCTCCGAGGGAAATTCACCCCTCCACTTT.

V is TRBV5-1 and J is TRBJ2-7; weak D call: TRBD2 (6 bases). CDR1 is SGHRS and CDR2 is YFSETQ in the germline V gene. The CDR3 runs to 13 residues. Trimming stripped 3 bases from V and 2 bases from J, with 9 bases between. CDR3 sequence reads: CASSWTGAYEQYF. In DNA form, the CDR3 reads TGCGCCAGCAGCTGGACGGGGGCCTACGAGCAGTACTTC.

The chain is built from TRBV5-1 and TRBJ2-5, with 8 bases aligning to TRBD2. The germline gives CDR1 SGHRS, CDR2 YFSETQ. J lost 0 bases, V lost 2 bases, and 6 bases had no gene match. This CDR3 spans 16 amino acids. The CDR3 DNA is TGCGCCAGCAGCTTAGAAGCGGGGGCCTACCAAGAGACCCAGTACTTC. It codes for CASSLEAGAYQETQYF.

In DNA, the CDR3 is TGCAGTGCTAGTTCGGACAGGGGCTCTAGCTCCTACAATGAGCAGTTCTTC. Translation: CSASSDRGSSSYNEQFF. The rearrangement uses TRBV20-1 and TRBJ2-1; 9 bases line up with TRBD1. From germline, CDR1 is DFQATT and CDR2 SNEGSKA (reference sequence). V was pared by 3 bases and J by 0 bases, with 9 bases of the junction left unmatched. This CDR3 is 17 amino acids long.